Sequencing of this TCR beta chain was carried out in a study of early T cells in non-severe SARS-CoV-2 infection. Study details: The sequenced material was bulk RNA from unsorted whole blood, and its chains were unpaired. General study points: Lookups in VDJdb leaned toward anti-spike CD8 responses and missed private and CD4 specificities.

For this clonotype: Antigen unknown.

Unique molecular identifiers were added to individual cDNA molecules. TCRdb passed the 5' RACE reads through MiXCR, listing each CDR3 protein once. The table lists tens of thousands of distinct CDR3 sequences, 20% to 25% of them singletons. The source material was whole blood, sampled at baseline. This sequence was found in an adult who was a healthcare worker with PCR-confirmed SARS-CoV-2 infection or an uninfected control (not recorded which).

The CDR3 DNA reads TGCGCCAGCAGTGATTTCCGAGGGGCCGGAAACACCATATATTTT. Protein sequence: CASSDFRGAGNTIYF. The chain employs TRBV10-2 and TRBJ1-3, with D maybe TRBD1 (5 bases). Trimming removed 3 bases at V and 4 bases at J, with 13 bases between. Germline lookup yields CDR1 WSHSY and CDR2 SAAADI. The length of the CDR3 is 15 residues.